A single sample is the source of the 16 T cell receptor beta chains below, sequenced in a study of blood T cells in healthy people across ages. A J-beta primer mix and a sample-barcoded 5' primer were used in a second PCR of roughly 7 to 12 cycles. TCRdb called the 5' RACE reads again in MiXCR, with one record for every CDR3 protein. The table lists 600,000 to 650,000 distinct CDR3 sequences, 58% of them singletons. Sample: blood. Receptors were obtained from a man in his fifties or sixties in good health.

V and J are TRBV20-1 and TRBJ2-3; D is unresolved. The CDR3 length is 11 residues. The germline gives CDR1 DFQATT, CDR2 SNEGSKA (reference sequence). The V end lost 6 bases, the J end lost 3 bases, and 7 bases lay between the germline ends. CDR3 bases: TGCAGTGCCTTACAGACAGATACGCAGTATTTT. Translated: CSALQTDTQYF.

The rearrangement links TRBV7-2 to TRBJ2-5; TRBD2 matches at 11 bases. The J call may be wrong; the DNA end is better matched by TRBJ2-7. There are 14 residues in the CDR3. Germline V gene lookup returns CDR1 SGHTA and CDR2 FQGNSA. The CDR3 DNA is TGTACCAGCAGCTTCACTAGCGGGGGTTACGAGCAGTACTTC. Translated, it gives CTSSFTSGGYEQYF.

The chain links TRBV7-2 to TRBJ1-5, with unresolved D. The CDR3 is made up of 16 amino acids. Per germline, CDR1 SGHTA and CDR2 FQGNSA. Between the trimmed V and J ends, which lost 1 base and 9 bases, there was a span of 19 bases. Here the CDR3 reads CASSLGSRRPGRPQHF. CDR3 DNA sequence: TGTGCCAGCAGCTTAGGTAGCAGACGACCCGGTCGGCCCCAGCATTTT. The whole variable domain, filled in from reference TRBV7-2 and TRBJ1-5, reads GAGVSQSPSNKVTEKGKDVELRCDPISGHTALYWYRQSLGQGLEFLIYFQGNSAPDKSGLPSDRFSAERTGGSVSTLTIQRTQQEDSAVYLCASSLGSRRPGRPQHFGDGTRLSIL.

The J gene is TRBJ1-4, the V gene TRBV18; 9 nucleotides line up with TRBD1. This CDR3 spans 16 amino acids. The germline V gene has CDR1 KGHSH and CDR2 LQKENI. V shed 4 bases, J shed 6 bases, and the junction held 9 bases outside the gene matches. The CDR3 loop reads CASSRELTGGDEKLFF. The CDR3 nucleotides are TGTGCCAGCTCACGAGAGTTGACAGGGGGTGATGAAAAACTGTTTTTT.

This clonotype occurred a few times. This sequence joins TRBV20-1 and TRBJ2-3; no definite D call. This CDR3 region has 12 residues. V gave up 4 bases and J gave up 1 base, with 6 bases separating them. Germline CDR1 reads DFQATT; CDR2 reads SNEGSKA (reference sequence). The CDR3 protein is CSAIFGTDTQYF. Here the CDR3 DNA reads TGCAGTGCTATATTTGGCACAGATACGCAGTATTTT.

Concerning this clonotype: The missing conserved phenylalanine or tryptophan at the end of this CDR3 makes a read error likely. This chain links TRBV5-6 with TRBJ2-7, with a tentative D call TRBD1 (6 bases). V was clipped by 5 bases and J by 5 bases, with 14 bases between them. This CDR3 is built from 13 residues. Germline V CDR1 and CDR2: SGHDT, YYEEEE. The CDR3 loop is CASSRRTGNEQYL. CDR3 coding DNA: TGTGCCAGCAGTCGACGTACAGGGAACGAGCAGTACTTA.

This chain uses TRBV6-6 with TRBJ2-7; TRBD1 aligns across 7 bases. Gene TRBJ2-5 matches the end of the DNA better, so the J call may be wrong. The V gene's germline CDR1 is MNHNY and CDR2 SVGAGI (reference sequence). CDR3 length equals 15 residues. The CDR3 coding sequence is TGTGCCAGCAGTCGCTCGACAGGGTTTTTTGAGACCCAGTACTTC. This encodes CASSRSTGFFETQYF.

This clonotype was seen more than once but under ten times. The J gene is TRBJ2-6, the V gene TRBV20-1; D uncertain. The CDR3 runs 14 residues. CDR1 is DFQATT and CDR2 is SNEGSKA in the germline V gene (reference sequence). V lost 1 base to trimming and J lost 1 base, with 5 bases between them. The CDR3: CSARASSGANVLTF. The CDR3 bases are TGCAGTGCTAGAGCGTCTTCTGGGGCCAACGTCCTGACTTTC.

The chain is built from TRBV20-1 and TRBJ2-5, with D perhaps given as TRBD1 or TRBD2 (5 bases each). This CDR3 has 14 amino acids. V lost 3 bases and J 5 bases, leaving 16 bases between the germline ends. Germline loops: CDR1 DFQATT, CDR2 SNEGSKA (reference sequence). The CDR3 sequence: CSARGHGEWETQYF. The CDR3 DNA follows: TGCAGTGCTAGGGGGCATGGGGAGTGGGAGACCCAGTACTTC.

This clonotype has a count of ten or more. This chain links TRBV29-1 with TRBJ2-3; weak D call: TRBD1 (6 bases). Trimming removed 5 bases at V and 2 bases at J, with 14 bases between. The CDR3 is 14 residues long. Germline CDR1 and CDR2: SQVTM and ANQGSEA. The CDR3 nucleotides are TGCAGCGTTACGACAGGCGAAAACACAGATACGCAGTATTTT. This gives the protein CSVTTGENTDTQYF.

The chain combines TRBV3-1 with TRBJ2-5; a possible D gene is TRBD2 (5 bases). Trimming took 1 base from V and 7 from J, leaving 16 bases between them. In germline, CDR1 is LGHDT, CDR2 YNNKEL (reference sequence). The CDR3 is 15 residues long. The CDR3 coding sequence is TGTGCCAGCAGCCAAGGGCTAGCCTCGGCCGGGACCCAGTACTTC. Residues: CASSQGLASAGTQYF.

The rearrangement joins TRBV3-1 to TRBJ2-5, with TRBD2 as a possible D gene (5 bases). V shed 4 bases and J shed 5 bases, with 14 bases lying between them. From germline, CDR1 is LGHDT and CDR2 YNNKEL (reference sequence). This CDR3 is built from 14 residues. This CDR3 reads CASSRSGSGETQYF. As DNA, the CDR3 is TGTGCCAGCAGCCGGTCGGGGTCGGGGGAGACCCAGTACTTC.

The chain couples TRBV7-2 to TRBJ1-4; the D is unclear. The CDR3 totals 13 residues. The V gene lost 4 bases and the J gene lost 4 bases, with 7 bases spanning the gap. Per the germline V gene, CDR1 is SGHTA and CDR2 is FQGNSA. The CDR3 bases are TGTGCCAGCAGCTGGCAGAGTAATGAAAAACTGTTTTTT. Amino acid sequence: CASSWQSNEKLFF. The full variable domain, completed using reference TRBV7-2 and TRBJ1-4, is GAGVSQSPSNKVTEKGKDVELRCDPISGHTALYWYRQSLGQGLEFLIYFQGNSAPDKSGLPSDRFSAERTGGSVSTLTIQRTQQEDSAVYLCASSWQSNEKLFFGSGTQLSVL.

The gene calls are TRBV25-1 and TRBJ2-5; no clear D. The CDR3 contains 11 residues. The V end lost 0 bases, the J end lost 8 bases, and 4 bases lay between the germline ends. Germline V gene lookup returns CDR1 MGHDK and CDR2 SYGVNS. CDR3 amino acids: CASSEYYTQYF. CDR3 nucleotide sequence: TGTGCCAGCAGTGAATATTACACCCAGTACTTC.

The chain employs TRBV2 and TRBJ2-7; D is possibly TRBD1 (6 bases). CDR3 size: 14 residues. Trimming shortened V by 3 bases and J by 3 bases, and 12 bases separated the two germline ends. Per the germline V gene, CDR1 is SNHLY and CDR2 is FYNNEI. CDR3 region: CASSEITGLYEQYF. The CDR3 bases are TGTGCCAGCAGTGAGATTACAGGGCTCTACGAGCAGTACTTC.

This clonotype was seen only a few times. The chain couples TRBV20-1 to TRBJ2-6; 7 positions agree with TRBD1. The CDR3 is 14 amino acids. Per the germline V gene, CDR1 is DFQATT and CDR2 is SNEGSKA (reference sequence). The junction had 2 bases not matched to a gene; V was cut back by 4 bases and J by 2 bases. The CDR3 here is CSATTGAGANVLTF. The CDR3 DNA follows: TGCAGTGCTACTACAGGGGCTGGGGCCAACGTCCTGACTTTC.